One sample yielded the 9 T cell receptor beta chains listed below, sequenced in a study of blood T cell repertoires in COVID-19. Sequencing used immunoSEQ multiplex PCR; TCRdb keeps in-frame clones, though not all of them. The repertoire holds 60,000 to 75,000 clones, with about 85% as singletons. Material: peripheral blood. The receptors were sampled from a woman aged 50 to 60 with COVID-19, enrolled during active disease.

This sequence joins TRBV28 and TRBJ2-1, with TRBD2 matching 9 bases. This CDR3 is 16 amino acids long. V was pared by 6 bases and J by 7 bases, with 13 bases of the junction left unmatched. Germline loops: CDR1 MDHEN, CDR2 SYDVKM. CDR3 amino acids: CASRTGAGGFRNEQFF. In nucleotides, the CDR3 is TGTGCCAGCAGGACTGGAGCGGGAGGTTTTCGAAATGAGCAGTTCTTC.

V and J are TRBV5-1 and TRBJ2-3; D remains unclear. V was shortened by 0 bases and J by 0 bases, with 8 bases between the two germline ends. Per the germline V gene, CDR1 is SGHRS and CDR2 is YFSETQ. This CDR3 is built from 15 residues. The CDR3 loop reads CASSLAQASTDTQYF. For the CDR3, the DNA is TGCGCCAGCAGCTTGGCGCAGGCTAGCACAGATACGCAGTATTTT.

The gene calls are TRBV5-1 and TRBJ2-3, with D possibly TRBD1 on 6 matching bases. Germline lookup yields CDR1 SGHRS and CDR2 YFSETQ. This CDR3 is built from 12 residues. CDR3 protein: CSSRGLTDTQYF. The CDR3 DNA reads TGCTCGTCCAGGGGCCTCACAGATACGCAGTATTTT.

The J gene is TRBJ1-1, the V gene TRBV7-3; D ambiguous. The V gene's germline CDR1 is SGHTA and CDR2 FQGTGA. This CDR3 has 13 amino acids. V was clipped by 2 bases and J by 1 base, with 5 bases between them. CDR3 coding DNA: TGTGCCAGCAGCTTATCCGGGAACACTGAAGCTTTCTTT. The encoded protein is CASSLSGNTEAFF.

The V gene is TRBV7-2, the J gene TRBJ2-1; a possible D gene is TRBD2 (7 bases). Germline loops: CDR1 SGHTA, CDR2 FQGNSA. The CDR3 is 16 residues long. The V end lost 2 bases, the J end lost 8 bases, and 19 bases lay between the germline ends. The CDR3 DNA reads TGTGCCAGCAGCTTAAAGAGGGGGGGGGTAGGATATGAGCAGTTCTTC. Protein product: CASSLKRGGVGYEQFF.

The chain has TRBV7-2 and TRBJ2-7; a possible D gene is TRBD2 (5 bases). CDR1 and CDR2 from the germline V gene are SGHTA and FQGNSA. V was trimmed by 6 bases and J by 4 bases, leaving 13 bases between them. The CDR3 length is 13 residues. CDR3 nucleotides: TGTGCCAGCAGTTTCGGAGGCCCATACGAGCAGTACTTC. This translates into CASSFGGPYEQYF.

The chain employs TRBV4-3 and TRBJ2-3; 12 bases are a match to TRBD1. CDR1 and CDR2 from the germline V gene are LGHNA and YSLEER. The ends lost 3 bases at V and 1 base at J; junction bases unmatched: 8. This CDR3 is 18 amino acids long. In DNA form, the CDR3 reads TGCGCCAGCAGCCACCGGGACAGGGGGCCCCTAGGCACAGATACGCAGTATTTT. This codes for CASSHRDRGPLGTDTQYF.

The J gene is TRBJ2-7, the V gene TRBV5-1; possible D gene TRBD1, 5 bases. The CDR3 sequence is 15 residues long. V shed 4 bases and J shed 3 bases, with 17 bases lying between them. Germline V gene lookup returns CDR1 SGHRS and CDR2 YFSETQ. The CDR3 DNA reads as TGCGCCAGCAGCCCGGACACTTACAACCACTACGAGCAGTACTTC. Amino acid sequence: CASSPDTYNHYEQYF. Using reference TRBV5-1 and TRBJ2-7 for the parts outside the CDR3, the full variable domain is KAGVTQTPRYLIKTRGQQVTLSCSPISGHRSVSWYQQTPGQGLQFLFEYFSETQRNKGNFPGRFSGRQFSNSRSEMNVSTLELGDSALYLCASSPDTYNHYEQYFGPGTRLTVT.

V usage is TRBV9 and J usage is TRBJ1-5; TRBD1 might be the D (6 bases). This CDR3 contains 14 residues. V was cut by 3 bases and J by 6 bases, with 13 bases left in between. From germline, CDR1 is SGDLS and CDR2 YYNGEE. The CDR3 coding sequence is TGTGCCAGCAGCGCCCAACTAGGGGGTCAGCCCCAGCATTTT. This gives the protein CASSAQLGGQPQHF.